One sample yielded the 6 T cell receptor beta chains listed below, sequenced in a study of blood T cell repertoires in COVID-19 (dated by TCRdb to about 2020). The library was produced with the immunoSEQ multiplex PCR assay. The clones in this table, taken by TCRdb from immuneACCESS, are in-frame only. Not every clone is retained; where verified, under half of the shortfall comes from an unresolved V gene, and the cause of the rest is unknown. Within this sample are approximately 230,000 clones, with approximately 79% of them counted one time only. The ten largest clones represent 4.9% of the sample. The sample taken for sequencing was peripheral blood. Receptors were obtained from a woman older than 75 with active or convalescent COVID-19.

Here the CDR3 reads CASSETSAGELFF. In DNA, the CDR3 is TGCGCCAGCAGCGAGACTAGCGCCGGGGAGCTGTTTTTT. The chain joins TRBV4-1 to TRBJ2-2; 8 nucleotides match TRBD2. V lost 5 bases and J lost 6; bases outside the gene matches: 2. The germline gives CDR1 MGHRA, CDR2 YSYEKL. This CDR3 contains 13 residues.

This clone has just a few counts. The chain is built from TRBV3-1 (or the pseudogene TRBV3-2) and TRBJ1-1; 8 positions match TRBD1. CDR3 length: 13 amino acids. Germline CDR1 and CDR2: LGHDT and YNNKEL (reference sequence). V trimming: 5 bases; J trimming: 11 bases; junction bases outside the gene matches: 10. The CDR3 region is CASSSRTGSGAFF. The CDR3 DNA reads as TGTGCCAGCAGCTCCCGGACAGGGTCAGGGGCTTTCTTT.

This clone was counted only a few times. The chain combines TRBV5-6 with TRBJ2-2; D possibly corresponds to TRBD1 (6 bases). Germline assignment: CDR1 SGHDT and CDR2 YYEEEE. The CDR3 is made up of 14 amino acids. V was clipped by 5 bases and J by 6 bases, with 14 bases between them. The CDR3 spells CASRTGPEAGELFF. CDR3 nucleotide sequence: TGTGCCAGCAGAACAGGGCCTGAGGCCGGGGAGCTGTTTTTT.

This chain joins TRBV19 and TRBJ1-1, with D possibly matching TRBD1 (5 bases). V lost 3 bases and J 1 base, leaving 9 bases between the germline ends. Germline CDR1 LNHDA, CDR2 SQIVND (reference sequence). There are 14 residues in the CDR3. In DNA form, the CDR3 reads TGTGCCAGTAGTATGCAGGGCAGGAACACTGAAGCTTTCTTT. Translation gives CASSMQGRNTEAFF.

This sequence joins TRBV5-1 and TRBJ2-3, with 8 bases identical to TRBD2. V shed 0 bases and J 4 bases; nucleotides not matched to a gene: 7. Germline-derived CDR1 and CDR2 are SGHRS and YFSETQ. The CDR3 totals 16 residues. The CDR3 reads CASSLATSAISDTQYF. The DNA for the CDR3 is TGCGCCAGCAGCTTGGCGACTAGCGCTATCTCAGATACGCAGTATTTT.

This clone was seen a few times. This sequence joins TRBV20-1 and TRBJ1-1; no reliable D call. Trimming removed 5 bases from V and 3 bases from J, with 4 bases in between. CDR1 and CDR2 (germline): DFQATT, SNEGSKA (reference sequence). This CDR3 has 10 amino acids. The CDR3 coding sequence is TGCAGTGCTCTACACACTGAAGCTTTCTTT. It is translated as CSALHTEAFF.